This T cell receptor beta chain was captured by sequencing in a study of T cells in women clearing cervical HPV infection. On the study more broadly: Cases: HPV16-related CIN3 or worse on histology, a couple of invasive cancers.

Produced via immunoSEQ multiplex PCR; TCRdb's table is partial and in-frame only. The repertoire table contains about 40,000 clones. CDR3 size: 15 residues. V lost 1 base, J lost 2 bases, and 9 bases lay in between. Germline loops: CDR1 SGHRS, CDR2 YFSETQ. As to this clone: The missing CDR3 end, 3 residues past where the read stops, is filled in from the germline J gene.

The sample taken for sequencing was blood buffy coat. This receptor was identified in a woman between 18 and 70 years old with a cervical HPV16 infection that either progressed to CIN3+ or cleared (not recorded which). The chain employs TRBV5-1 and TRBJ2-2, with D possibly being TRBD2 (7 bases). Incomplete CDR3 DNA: TGCGCCAGCAGCTTGAGGGGGGGTAACACCGGGGAG. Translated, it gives CASSLRGGNTGE. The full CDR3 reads CASSLRGGNTGELFF.